This T cell receptor beta chain was sequenced in a study of CD8 T cells in ankylosing spondylitis. V shed 2 bases and J 6 bases; nucleotides not matched to a gene: 0. The CDR3 is 13 amino acids. Germline V gene lookup returns CDR1 DFQATT and CDR2 SNEGSKA (reference sequence). This clonotype was observed a handful of times. One entry per CDR3 protein results from TCRdb running MiXCR on the 5' RACE reads. This sample has about 340,000 distinct CDR3 sequences, with about 20% found just once. Sequenced sample: blood, either unsorted or a sorted T cell fraction (not recorded which). The chain joins TRBV20-1 to TRBJ2-3; 12 positions match TRBD2. This receptor was taken from a male donor with ankylosing spondylitis or in good health (not recorded which). The CDR3 protein is CSARTSGGDTQYF. DNA of the CDR3: TGCAGTGCTAGAACTAGCGGGGGGGATACGCAGTATTTT.